This TCR beta chain derives from a study of spatial heterogeneity in lung cancer. Findings and limits, study-wide: At tumor resection, ubiquitous expanded TCRs were detected in blood more often than later.

V was clipped by 4 bases and J by 1 base, with 23 bases between them. From germline, CDR1 is SGDLS and CDR2 YYNGEE. The CDR3 runs 18 residues. From the 5' RACE reads, TCRdb called clonotypes with MiXCR, one entry per CDR3 protein. The profile shows about 85,000 distinct CDR3 sequences, approximately 20% of them singletons. Specified time point: sample taken at primary tumor resection. The authors sequenced whole RNA from tumor, nontumor lung or frozen PBMC without sorting. Samples were donated by 72 untreated early-stage non-small cell lung cancer patients. Regarding this clonotype: The antigen is not known.

This sequence was found in a male donor with early-stage non-small cell lung cancer. The source material was PBMCs, sampled at surgery. The V call is TRBV9, the J call TRBJ2-5; D gene ambiguous. Here the CDR3 reads CASSLRGWAREGQETQYF. The DNA for the CDR3 is TGTGCCAGCAGCCTCCGAGGTTGGGCTAGAGAAGGCCAAGAGACCCAGTACTTC. Filled out from reference TRBV9 and TRBJ2-5, the complete variable domain reads DSGVTQTPKHLITATGQRVTLRCSPRSGDLSVYWYQQSLDQGLQFLIQYYNGEERAKGNILERFSAQQFPDLHSELNLSSLELGDSALYFCASSLRGWAREGQETQYFGPGTRLLVL.